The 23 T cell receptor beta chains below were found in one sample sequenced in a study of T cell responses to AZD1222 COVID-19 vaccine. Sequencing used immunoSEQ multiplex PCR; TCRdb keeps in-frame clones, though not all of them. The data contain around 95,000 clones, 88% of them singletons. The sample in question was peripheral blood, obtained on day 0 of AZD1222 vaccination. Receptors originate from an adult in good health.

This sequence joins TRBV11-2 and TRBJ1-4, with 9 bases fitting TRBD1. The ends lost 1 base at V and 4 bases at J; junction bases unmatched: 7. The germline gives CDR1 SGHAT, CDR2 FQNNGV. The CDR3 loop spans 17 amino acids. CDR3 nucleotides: TGTGCCAGCAGCTTAGTGGGGACAGGGCTTTATAATGAAAAACTGTTTTTT. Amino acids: CASSLVGTGLYNEKLFF. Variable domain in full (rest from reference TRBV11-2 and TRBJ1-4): EAGVAQSPRYKIIEKRQSVAFWCNPISGHATLYWYQQILGQGPKLLIQFQNNGVVDDSQLPKDRFSAERLKGVDSTLKIQPAKLEDSAVYLCASSLVGTGLYNEKLFFGSGTQLSVL.

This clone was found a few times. CDR3 protein: CATGPTGPGTQYF. CDR3 coding DNA: TGTGCCACTGGACCGACAGGACCGGGTACGCAGTATTTT. The J gene is TRBJ2-3, the V gene TRBV7-2; the D gene is possibly TRBD1 (6 bases). This CDR3 region has 13 residues. V lost 10 bases to trimming and J lost 8 bases, with 19 bases between them. Germline CDR1 SGHTA, CDR2 FQGNSA.

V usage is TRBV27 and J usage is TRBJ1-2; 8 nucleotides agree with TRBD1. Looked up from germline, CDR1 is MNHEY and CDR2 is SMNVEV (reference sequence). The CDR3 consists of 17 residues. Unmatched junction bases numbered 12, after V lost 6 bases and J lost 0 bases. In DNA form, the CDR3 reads TGTGCCAGCAGCCAAGGACAGGGCGCTATACCTAACTATGGCTACACCTTC. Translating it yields CASSQGQGAIPNYGYTF.

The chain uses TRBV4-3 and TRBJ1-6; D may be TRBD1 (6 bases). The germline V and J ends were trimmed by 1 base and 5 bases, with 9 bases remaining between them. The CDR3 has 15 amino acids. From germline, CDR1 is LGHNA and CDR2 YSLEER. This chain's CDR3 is CASSQADRNNSPLHF. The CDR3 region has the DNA TGCGCCAGCAGCCAAGCTGACAGGAATAATTCACCCCTCCACTTT.

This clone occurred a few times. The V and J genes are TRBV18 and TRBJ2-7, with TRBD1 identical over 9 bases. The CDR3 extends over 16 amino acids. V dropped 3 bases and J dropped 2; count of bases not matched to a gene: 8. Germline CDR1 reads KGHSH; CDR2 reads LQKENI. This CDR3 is CASSPTLGQGTYEQYF. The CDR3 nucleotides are TGTGCCAGCTCACCGACCTTGGGACAGGGAACCTACGAGCAGTACTTC.

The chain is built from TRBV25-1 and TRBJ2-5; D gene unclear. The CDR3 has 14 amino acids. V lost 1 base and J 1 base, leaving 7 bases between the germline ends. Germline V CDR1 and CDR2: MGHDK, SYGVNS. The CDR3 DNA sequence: TGTGCCAGCAGTGAATGGCGGAGCCAAGAGACCCAGTACTTC. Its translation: CASSEWRSQETQYF. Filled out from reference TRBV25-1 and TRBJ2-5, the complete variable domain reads EADIYQTPRYLVIGTGKKITLECSQTMGHDKMYWYQQDPGMELHLIHYSYGVNSTEKGDLSSESTVSRIRTEHFPLTLESARPSHTSQYLCASSEWRSQETQYFGPGTRLLVL.

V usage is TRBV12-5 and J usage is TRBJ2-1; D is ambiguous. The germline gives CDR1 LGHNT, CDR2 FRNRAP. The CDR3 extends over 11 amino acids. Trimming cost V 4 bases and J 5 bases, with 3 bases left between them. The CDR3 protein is CASGYHNEQFF. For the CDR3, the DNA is TGTGCTAGTGGTTATCACAATGAGCAGTTCTTC.

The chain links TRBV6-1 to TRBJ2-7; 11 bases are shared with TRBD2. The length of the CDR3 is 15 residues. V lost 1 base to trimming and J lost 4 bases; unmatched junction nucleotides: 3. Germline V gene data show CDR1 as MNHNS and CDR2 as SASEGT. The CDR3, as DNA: TGTGCCAGCAGTGAAGTAGCGGGAGGGCAGTACGAGCAGTACTTC. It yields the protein CASSEVAGGQYEQYF.

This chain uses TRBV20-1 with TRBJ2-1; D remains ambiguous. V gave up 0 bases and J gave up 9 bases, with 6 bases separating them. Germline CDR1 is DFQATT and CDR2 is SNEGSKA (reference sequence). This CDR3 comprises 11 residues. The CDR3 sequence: CSARDRSEQFF. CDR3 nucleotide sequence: TGCAGTGCTAGAGATAGGAGTGAGCAGTTCTTC.

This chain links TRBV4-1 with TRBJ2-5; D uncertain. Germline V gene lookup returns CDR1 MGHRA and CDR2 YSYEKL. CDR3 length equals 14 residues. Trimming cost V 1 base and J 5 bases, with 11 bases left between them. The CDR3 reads CASSQVASSETQYF. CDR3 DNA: TGCGCCAGCAGCCAAGTCGCCAGCTCGGAGACCCAGTACTTC.

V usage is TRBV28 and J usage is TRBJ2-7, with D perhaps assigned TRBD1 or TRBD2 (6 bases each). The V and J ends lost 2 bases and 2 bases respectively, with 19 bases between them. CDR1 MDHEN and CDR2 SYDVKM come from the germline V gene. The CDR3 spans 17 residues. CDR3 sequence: CASSLQGSGTATYEQYF. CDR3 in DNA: TGTGCCAGCAGTTTACAGGGGTCCGGGACTGCAACCTACGAGCAGTACTTC.

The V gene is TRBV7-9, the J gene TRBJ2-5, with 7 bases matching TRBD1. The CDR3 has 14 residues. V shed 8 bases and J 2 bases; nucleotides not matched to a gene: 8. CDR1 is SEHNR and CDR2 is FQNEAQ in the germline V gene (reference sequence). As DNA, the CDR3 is TGTGCCAGCGGATCGGGACAGACTCAAGAGACCCAGTACTTC. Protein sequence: CASGSGQTQETQYF.

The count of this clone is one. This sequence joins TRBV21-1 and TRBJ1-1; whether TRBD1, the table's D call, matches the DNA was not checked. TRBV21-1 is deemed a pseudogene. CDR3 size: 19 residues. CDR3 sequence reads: CASSFSGGDRGLSNTEAFF. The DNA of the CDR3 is TGTGCCAGCAGCTTCTCCGGGGGAGACAGGGGCCTTTCAAATACTGAAGCTTTCTTT.

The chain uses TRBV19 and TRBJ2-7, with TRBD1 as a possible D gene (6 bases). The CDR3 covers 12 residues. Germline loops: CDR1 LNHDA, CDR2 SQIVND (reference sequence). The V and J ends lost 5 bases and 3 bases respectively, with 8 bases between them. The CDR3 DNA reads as TGTGCCAGTAGTCAGGGGATCTACGAGCAGTACTTC. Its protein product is CASSQGIYEQYF.

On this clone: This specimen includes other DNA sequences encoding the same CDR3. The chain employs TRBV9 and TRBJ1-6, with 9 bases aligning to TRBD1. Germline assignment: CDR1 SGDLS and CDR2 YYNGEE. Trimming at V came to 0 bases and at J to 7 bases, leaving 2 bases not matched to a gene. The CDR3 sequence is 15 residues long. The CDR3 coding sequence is TGTGCCAGCAGCGTAGCAACAGGGGGCAATTCACCCCTCCACTTT. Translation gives CASSVATGGNSPLHF.

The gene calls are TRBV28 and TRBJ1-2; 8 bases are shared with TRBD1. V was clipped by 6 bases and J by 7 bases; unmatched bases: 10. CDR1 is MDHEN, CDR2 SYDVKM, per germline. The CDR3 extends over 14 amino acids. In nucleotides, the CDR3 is TGTGCCAGCAGGATCTTGACAGGGGTGGCTGGCTACACCTTC. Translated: CASRILTGVAGYTF.

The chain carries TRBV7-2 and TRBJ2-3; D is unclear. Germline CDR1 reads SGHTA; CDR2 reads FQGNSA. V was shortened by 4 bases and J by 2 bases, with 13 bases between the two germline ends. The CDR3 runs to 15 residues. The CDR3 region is CASSSWAPSTDTQYF. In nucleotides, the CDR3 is TGTGCCAGCAGCTCTTGGGCGCCATCCACAGATACGCAGTATTTT.

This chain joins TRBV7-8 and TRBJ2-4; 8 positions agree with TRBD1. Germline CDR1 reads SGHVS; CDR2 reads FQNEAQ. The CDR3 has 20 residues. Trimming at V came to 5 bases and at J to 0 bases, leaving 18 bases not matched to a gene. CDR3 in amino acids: CASSLTYSPGQAIAKNIQYF. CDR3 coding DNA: TGTGCCAGCAGCCTAACATATTCACCGGGACAGGCCATAGCCAAAAACATTCAGTACTTC. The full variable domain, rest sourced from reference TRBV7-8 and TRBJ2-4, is GAGVSQSPRYKVAKRGQDVALRCDPISGHVSLFWYQQALGQGPEFLTYFQNEAQLDKSGLPSDRFFAERPEGSVSTLKIQRTQQEDSAVYLCASSLTYSPGQAIAKNIQYFGAGTRLSVL.

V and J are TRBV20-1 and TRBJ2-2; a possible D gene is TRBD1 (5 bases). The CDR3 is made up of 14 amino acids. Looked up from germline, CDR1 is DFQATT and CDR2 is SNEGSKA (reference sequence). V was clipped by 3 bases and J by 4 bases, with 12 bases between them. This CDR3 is CSASEERGTGELFF. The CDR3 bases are TGCAGTGCTAGTGAAGAAAGGGGCACCGGGGAGCTGTTTTTT.

CDR3 amino acids: CASSSGPSGANVLTF. As DNA, the CDR3 is TGTGCCAGCAGCTCCGGACCCAGTGGGGCCAACGTCCTGACTTTC. This chain connects TRBV5-8 to TRBJ2-6; D not certain. V lost 3 bases, J lost 3 bases, and 10 bases lay in between. The length of the CDR3 is 15 residues. The germline V gene encodes CDR1 SGHTS and CDR2 YDEGEE.

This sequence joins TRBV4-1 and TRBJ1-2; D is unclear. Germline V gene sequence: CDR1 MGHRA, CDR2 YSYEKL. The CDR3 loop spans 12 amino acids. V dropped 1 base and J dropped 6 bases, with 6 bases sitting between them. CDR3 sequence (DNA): TGCGCCAGCAGCCAAGTAAAGGATGGCTACACCTTC. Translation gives CASSQVKDGYTF.

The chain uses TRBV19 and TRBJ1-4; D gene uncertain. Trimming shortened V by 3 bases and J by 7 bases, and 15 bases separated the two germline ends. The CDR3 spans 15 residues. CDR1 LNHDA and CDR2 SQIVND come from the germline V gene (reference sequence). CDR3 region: CASSIGGNTLEKLFF. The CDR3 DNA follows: TGTGCCAGTAGTATCGGTGGGAATACCCTTGAAAAACTGTTTTTT. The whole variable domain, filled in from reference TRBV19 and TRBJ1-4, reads DGGITQSPKYLFRKEGQNVTLSCEQNLNHDAMYWYRQDPGQGLRLIYYSQIVNDFQKGDIAEGYSVSREKKESFPLTVTSAQKNPTAFYLCASSIGGNTLEKLFFGSGTQLSVL.

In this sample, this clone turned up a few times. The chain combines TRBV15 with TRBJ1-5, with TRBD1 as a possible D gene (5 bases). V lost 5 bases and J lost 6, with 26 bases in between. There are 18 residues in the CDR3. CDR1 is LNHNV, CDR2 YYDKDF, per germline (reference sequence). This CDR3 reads CATSHIIGAGRTSQPQHF. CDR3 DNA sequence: TGTGCCACCAGCCACATCATTGGAGCAGGGAGGACAAGTCAGCCCCAGCATTTT.